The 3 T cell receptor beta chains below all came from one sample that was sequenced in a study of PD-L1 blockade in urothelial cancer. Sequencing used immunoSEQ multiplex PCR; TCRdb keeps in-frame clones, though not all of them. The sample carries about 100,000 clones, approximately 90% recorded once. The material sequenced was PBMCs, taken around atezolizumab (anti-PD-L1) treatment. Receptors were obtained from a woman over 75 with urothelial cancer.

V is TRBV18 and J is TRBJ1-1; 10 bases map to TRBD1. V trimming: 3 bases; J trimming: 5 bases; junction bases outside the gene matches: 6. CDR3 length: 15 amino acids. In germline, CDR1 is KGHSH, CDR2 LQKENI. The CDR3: CASSPRTGGLTEAFF. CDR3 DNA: TGTGCCAGCTCACCCCGGACAGGGGGGCTTACTGAAGCTTTCTTT.

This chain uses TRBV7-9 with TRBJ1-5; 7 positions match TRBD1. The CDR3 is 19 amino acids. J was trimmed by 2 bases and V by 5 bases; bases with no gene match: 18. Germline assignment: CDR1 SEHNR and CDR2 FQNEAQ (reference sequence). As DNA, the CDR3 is TGTGCCAGCAGCGCTAGCTGGCAACAGGGGAGTTATGGCAATCAGCCCCAGCATTTT. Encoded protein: CASSASWQQGSYGNQPQHF.

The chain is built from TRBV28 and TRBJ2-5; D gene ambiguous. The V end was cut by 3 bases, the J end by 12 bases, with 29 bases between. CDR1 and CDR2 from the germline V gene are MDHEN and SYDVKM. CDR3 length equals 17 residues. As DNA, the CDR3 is TGTGCCAGCAGTTTGCAGACACCGCCCTGGAACAACCCCCAAGAGTACTTC. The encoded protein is CASSLQTPPWNNPQEYF.